The source of this T cell receptor beta chain is a study of Tregs in tolerant kidney transplant recipients (dated by TCRdb to between 2018 and 2021). For the study in its entirety: Transplants used related donors with nonmyeloablative bone marrow transplantation; mixed chimerism was transient in the human trials. The study applied TCRbeta sequencing to find donor-specific regulatory T cells before combined kidney and bone marrow transplantation and then followed those same cells after transplant.

Genomic DNA was extracted from sorted cells with the QIAGEN DNeasy Blood and Tissue Kit for TCRbeta CDR3 sequencing. High-throughput TCRbeta CDR3 sequencing, including PCR amplification with bias correction and internal controls, was performed commercially through immunoSEQ. The study's processing was this. A unique productive TCRbeta sequence was defined by the CDR3 nucleotide sequence when primers matched, and otherwise by the CDR3 amino acid sequence together with the Vbeta and Jbeta genes. To correct sorting error, sequences shared between sorted populations at a frequency ratio of 2:1 or less were removed; the rest were assigned to the higher population. A sequence counted as donor-reactive if, in CFSE-low cells, the sequence had a frequency of at least 0.01% and was expanded at least 5-fold compared with unstimulated cells. Repertoire divergence was quantified by Jensen-Shannon divergence calculated from the top 100 TCRbeta sequences ranked by frequency. When a sample had multiple sequencing runs, each run was corrected for sorting error separately and the runs were then pooled. TCRdb holds this immuneACCESS table with in-frame rearrangements only. Some clones are missing; in checked studies, unresolved V genes explain under half, and the rest has no known cause. The D gene and trimming were derived from the DNA, and the V and J assignments and clone size from that table. This sample's table contains 25,000 to 35,000 clones. The leading ten clones occupy under 9% of the sample.

On this clone itself: Its antigen is currently not known. The sequence runs out 3 residues before the end of the CDR3; the remainder is reconstructed from the germline J gene.

The CDR3 numbers 16 residues from cysteine through phenylalanine. The CDR3 was read in part: 39 bases, with the frame set at base 1. CDR1 MNHEY and CDR2 SVGEGT are derived from the germline V gene. V and J are truncated by 2 bases and 0 bases respectively, leaving an intervening sequence of 14 bases. Overall study results and their limits: Biological reproducibility was not examined directly, but technical replication error appeared to be minimal. The study was limited by small patient numbers, and the findings need validation in larger populations and under other immunosuppression protocols. Because the PCR primers were changed over time for some patients, nucleotide-level comparison could not be performed across the samples from those patients. Expanding Tregs with activated donor B cells appeared to identify the most biologically relevant and donor-specific TCRbeta repertoire. Donor-specific Treg expansion exceeded global Treg expansion in tolerant patients, suggesting antigen-driven rather than nonspecific expansion.

In the paper's terms, the time point label means: blood sample drawn before combined kidney and bone marrow transplant. Thawed PBMCs were FACS-sorted into unstimulated Tregs (CD4+CD25+CD127-), CD4+ non-Tregs (CD4+CD25-), CD4 cells and CD8 cells. The patients were a handful of recipients of combined kidney and bone marrow transplants from the ITN036ST trial, and samples were available only from these trial subjects. Healthy control blood was processed by Ficoll density gradient to PBMCs and cryopreserved; patient PBMCs were collected before and after transplant. This TCR was sampled from a human donor who received a combined kidney and bone marrow transplant. In this chain, TRBV6-2 or TRBV6-3 is recombined with TRBJ2-7; the D gene cannot be resolved reliably. The sequencing here drew on CD8+ T cells from blood, taken before the transplant. The CDR3 DNA, read in part, is TGTGCCAGCAGTTACCCTCCTACTCGTGACTCCTACGAG. The resulting protein is CASSYPPTRDSYE. The CDR3 reads in full as CASSYPPTRDSYEQYF.